This TCR beta chain was recovered during a study of lymphopenia after photon versus proton radiotherapy. In its sample, this clone was seen a few times. Its cognate antigen is unknown. Other nucleotide sequences in the sample specify the same CDR3. Broader study findings: Post-nadir TCR diversity decline inversely tracked overall survival among those who died.

Some clones are missing from TCRdb's copy, which holds only in-frame ones; the method was immunoSEQ multiplex PCR. Counted here are 29,000 or so clones, 80% to 90% occurring once; the ten biggest clones make up around 50%. V was clipped by 1 base and J by 7 bases, with 13 bases between them. CDR1 is SGHDN and CDR2 is FVKESK in the germline V gene. The CDR3 totals 14 residues. The gene calls are TRBV14 and TRBJ1-2; D is unclear. This sample comprised peripheral blood, obtained from a patient treated with proton-based radiotherapy. This receptor was identified in a woman between 55 and 75 years old with cholangiocarcinoma. Some clones in this sample may be carry-over from other donors' samples. The CDR3 sequence: CASSQASSYSGYTF. In DNA form, the CDR3 reads TGTGCCAGCAGCCAAGCCTCCAGCTACTCTGGCTACACCTTC. Full variable domain (rest looked up from reference TRBV14 and TRBJ1-2): EAGVTQFPSHSVIEKGQTVTLRCDPISGHDNLYWYRRVMGKEIKFLLHFVKESKQDESGMPNNRFLAERTGGTYSTLKVQPAELEDSGVYFCASSQASSYSGYTFGSGTRLTVV.